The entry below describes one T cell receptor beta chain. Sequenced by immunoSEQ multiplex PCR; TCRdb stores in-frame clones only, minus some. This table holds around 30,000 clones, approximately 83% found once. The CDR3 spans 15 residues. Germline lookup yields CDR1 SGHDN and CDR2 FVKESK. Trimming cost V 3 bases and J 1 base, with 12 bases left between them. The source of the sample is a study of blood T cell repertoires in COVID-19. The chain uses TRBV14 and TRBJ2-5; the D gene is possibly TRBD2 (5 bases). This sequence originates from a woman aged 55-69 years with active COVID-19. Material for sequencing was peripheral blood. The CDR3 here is CASSQRERRQETQYF. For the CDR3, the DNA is TGTGCCAGCAGCCAGAGGGAGCGCCGCCAAGAGACCCAGTACTTC.